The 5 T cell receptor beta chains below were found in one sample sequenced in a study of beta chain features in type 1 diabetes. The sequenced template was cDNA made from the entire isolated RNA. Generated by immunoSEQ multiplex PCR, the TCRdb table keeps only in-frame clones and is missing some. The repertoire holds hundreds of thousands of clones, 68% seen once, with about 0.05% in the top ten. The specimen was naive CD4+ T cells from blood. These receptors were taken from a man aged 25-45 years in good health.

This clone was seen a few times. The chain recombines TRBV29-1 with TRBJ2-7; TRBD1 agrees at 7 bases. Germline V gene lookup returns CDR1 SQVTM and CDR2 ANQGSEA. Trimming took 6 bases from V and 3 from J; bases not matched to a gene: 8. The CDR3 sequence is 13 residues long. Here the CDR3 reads CSVKGQFNYEQYF. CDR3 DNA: TGCAGCGTCAAGGGACAGTTCAACTACGAGCAGTACTTC.

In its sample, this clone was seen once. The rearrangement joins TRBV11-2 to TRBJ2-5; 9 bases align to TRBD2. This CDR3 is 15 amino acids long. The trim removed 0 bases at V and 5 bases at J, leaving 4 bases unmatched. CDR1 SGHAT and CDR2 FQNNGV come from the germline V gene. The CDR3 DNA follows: TGTGCCAGCAGCTTAGATGGAGCGGGGGGCGAGACCCAGTACTTC. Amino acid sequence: CASSLDGAGGETQYF.

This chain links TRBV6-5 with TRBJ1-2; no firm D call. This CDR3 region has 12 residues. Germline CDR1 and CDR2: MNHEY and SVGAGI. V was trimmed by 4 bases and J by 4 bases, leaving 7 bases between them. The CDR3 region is CASSLSGYGYTF. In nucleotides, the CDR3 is TGTGCCAGCAGTTTGTCCGGCTATGGCTACACCTTC.

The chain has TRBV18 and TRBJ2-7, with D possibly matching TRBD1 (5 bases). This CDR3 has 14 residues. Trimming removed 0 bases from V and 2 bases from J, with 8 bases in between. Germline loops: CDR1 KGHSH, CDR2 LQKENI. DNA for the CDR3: TGTGCCAGCTCACCACCGGGGCAGGCCTACGAGCAGTACTTC. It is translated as CASSPPGQAYEQYF.

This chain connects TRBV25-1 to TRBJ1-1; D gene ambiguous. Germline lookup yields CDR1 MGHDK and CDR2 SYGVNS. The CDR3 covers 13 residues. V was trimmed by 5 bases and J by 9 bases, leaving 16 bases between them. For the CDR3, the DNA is TGTGCCAGCAGTTCCTCGGGGATCGGGCAAGCTTTCTTT. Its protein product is CASSSSGIGQAFF. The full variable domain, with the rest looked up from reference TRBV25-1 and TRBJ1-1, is EADIYQTPRYLVIGTGKKITLECSQTMGHDKMYWYQQDPGMELHLIHYSYGVNSTEKGDLSSESTVSRIRTEHFPLTLESARPSHTSQYLCASSSSGIGQAFFGQGTRLTVV.